Below, 17 T cell receptor beta chains from the same sample are listed, as sequenced in a study of identical twins. TCRdb independently ran MiXCR on the 5' RACE reads; one entry per CDR3 protein. The sample holds about 490,000 distinct CDR3 sequences, about 16% seen once. This same sample was also taken into another study, of yellow fever vaccine responses in identical twins.

The sample consisted of CD4+ T cells sorted from blood. Source of these receptors: a woman younger than 30 in good health.

The sample holds a few counts of this clonotype. This sequence joins TRBV4-1 and TRBJ2-3; D remains ambiguous. This CDR3 spans 15 amino acids. Germline V lookup: CDR1 MGHRA, CDR2 YSYEKL. V dropped 4 bases and J dropped 3 bases, with 14 bases sitting between them. CDR3 amino acids: CASSPQRSGTDTQYF. In DNA form, the CDR3 reads TGCGCCAGCAGCCCCCAACGGAGTGGAACAGATACGCAGTATTTT.

This rearrangement joins TRBV5-1 to TRBJ2-1; perhaps TRBD2 as D (5 bases). The CDR3 runs to 16 residues. Per the germline V gene, CDR1 is SGHRS and CDR2 is YFSETQ. The V end lost 3 bases, the J end lost 0 bases, and 13 bases lay between the germline ends. Here the CDR3 reads CASSSGSVLSYNEQFF. The CDR3 nucleotides are TGCGCCAGCAGCTCGGGATCGGTCCTCTCCTACAATGAGCAGTTCTTC. The full variable domain, its missing parts supplied by reference TRBV5-1 and TRBJ2-1, is KAGVTQTPRYLIKTRGQQVTLSCSPISGHRSVSWYQQTPGQGLQFLFEYFSETQRNKGNFPGRFSGRQFSNSRSEMNVSTLELGDSALYLCASSSGSVLSYNEQFFGPGTRLTVL.

This clonotype has ten or more counts. The chain has TRBV7-8 and TRBJ2-3; possibly TRBD2 for D (6 bases). The V end lost 5 bases, the J end lost 0 bases, and 9 bases lay between the germline ends. The CDR3 contains 14 residues. Germline lookup yields CDR1 SGHVS and CDR2 FQNEAQ. DNA of the CDR3: TGTGCCAGCAGCCCCGGGACTAGCACAGATACGCAGTATTTT. Protein: CASSPGTSTDTQYF.

This chain links TRBV5-1 with TRBJ2-1; D might be TRBD2 (5 bases). The V gene lost 0 bases and the J gene lost 4 bases, with 11 bases spanning the gap. Germline lookup yields CDR1 SGHRS and CDR2 YFSETQ. This CDR3 spans 15 amino acids. CDR3 region: CASSLGLPGYNEQFF. In DNA, the CDR3 is TGCGCCAGCAGCTTGGGACTACCGGGGTACAATGAGCAGTTCTTC.

This clonotype has just a few counts. V is TRBV4-2 and J is TRBJ2-1, with D unresolved. This CDR3 has 16 amino acids. Germline-derived CDR1 and CDR2 are LGHNA and YNFKEQ. V was trimmed by 1 base and J by 0 bases, leaving 10 bases between them. The CDR3, as DNA: TGTGCCAGCAGCCAAGTAGGACCCAGCTCCTACAATGAGCAGTTCTTC. It codes for CASSQVGPSSYNEQFF.

V and J are TRBV14 and TRBJ2-5; 12 nucleotides line up with TRBD1. The V gene's germline CDR1 is SGHDN and CDR2 FVKESK. This CDR3 comprises 15 residues. The ends lost 2 bases at V and 6 bases at J; junction bases unmatched: 4. CDR3 coding DNA: TGTGCCAGCAGCCAACCGGGACAGGGGGCGAAGACCCAGTACTTC. Translated, it gives CASSQPGQGAKTQYF.

V and J are TRBV28 and TRBJ1-5; 8 nucleotides agree with TRBD1. Germline-derived CDR1 and CDR2 are MDHEN and SYDVKM. J lost 4 bases, V lost 1 base, and 12 bases had no gene match. CDR3 length: 18 residues. CDR3 DNA sequence: TGTGCCAGCAGTTTATTTACGGGGCTAACAGGGGGTAATCAGCCCCAGCATTTT. It encodes CASSLFTGLTGGNQPQHF.

This clonotype was seen only a few times. This chain joins TRBV9 and TRBJ2-3; unclear D gene. V lost 2 bases and J lost 1, with 14 bases in between. The CDR3 has 16 residues. The germline CDR1 and CDR2 sequences are SGDLS and YYNGEE. CDR3 residues: CASSVLTTVGTDTQYF. CDR3 DNA sequence: TGTGCCAGCAGCGTTCTAACTACAGTCGGCACAGATACGCAGTATTTT.

The J gene is TRBJ2-7, the V gene TRBV20-1; D is unclear. This CDR3 is 11 amino acids long. The germline V gene encodes CDR1 DFQATT and CDR2 SNEGSKA (reference sequence). With 6 bases removed from V and 4 bases from J, the gap between germline ends came to 10 bases. The CDR3 loop reads CSAKKAYEQYF. As DNA, the CDR3 is TGCAGTGCCAAGAAGGCGTACGAGCAGTACTTC.

V and J are TRBV9 and TRBJ2-3; maybe TRBD2 (5 bases). The CDR3 is 14 amino acids. V was clipped by 4 bases and J by 2 bases, with 11 bases between them. Germline values: CDR1 SGDLS, CDR2 YYNGEE. CDR3 protein: CASSRTPFTDTQYF. CDR3 bases: TGTGCCAGCAGCCGGACTCCATTCACAGATACGCAGTATTTT.

This clonotype was seen a few times. The chain couples TRBV9 to TRBJ2-3; 7 bases match TRBD2. V trimming: 0 bases; J trimming: 0 bases; junction bases outside the gene matches: 10. This CDR3 region has 18 residues. CDR1 and CDR2 from the germline V gene are SGDLS and YYNGEE. The CDR3 reads CASSVAPWGGDSTDTQYF. The CDR3 bases are TGTGCCAGCAGCGTAGCTCCTTGGGGAGGGGATAGCACAGATACGCAGTATTTT.

The chain joins TRBV2 to TRBJ2-3, with TRBD2 identical over 14 bases. The junction had 17 bases not matched to a gene; V was cut back by 11 bases and J by 1 base. The germline V gene has CDR1 SNHLY and CDR2 FYNNEI. The CDR3 runs 19 residues. The CDR3 DNA follows: TGTGCCCTCAGCACTCTCCCGGGACTAGCGGGAGTGGGCACAGATACGCAGTATTTT. Residues: CALSTLPGLAGVGTDTQYF.

This clonotype occurred a few times. The rearrangement joins TRBV5-6 to TRBJ1-4; 8 nucleotides line up with TRBD1. Germline V gene sequence: CDR1 SGHDT, CDR2 YYEEEE. Trimming at V came to 0 bases and at J to 5 bases, leaving 6 bases not matched to a gene. The CDR3 consists of 16 residues. The CDR3 DNA follows: TGTGCCAGCAGCTTGGCCGGGACAGGTGGGAATGAAAAACTGTTTTTT. It specifies CASSLAGTGGNEKLFF.

This clonotype occurred a few times. The rearrangement links TRBV29-1 to TRBJ1-4; perhaps TRBD1 as D (5 bases). Trimming pared 4 bases from V and 8 bases from J, leaving 17 bases between. The CDR3 has 14 residues. Germline CDR1 and CDR2: SQVTM and ANQGSEA. CDR3 nucleotide sequence: TGCAGCGTTGGTGGGCCACCAGCAGGGGAAAAACTGTTTTTT. Amino acids: CSVGGPPAGEKLFF. Full variable domain (remainder filled in from reference TRBV29-1 and TRBJ1-4): SAVISQKPSRDICQRGTSLTIQCQVDSQVTMMFWYRQQPGQSLTLIATANQGSEATYESGFVIDKFPISRPNLTFSTLTVSNMSPEDSSIYLCSVGGPPAGEKLFFGSGTQLSVL.

This chain uses TRBV6-1 with TRBJ2-6; D unresolved. Germline CDR1 and CDR2: MNHNS and SASEGT. The CDR3 runs to 16 residues. V lost 7 bases, J lost 0 bases, and 13 bases lay in between. CDR3 coding DNA: TGTGCCAGCAAGACCTCCCGATTCTCTGGGGCCAACGTCCTGACTTTC. Residues: CASKTSRFSGANVLTF.

This clonotype was observed a few times. J is TRBJ2-2 and V is TRBV11-2; D is ambiguous. Germline V CDR1 and CDR2: SGHAT, FQNNGV. The CDR3 totals 14 residues. V was pared by 8 bases and J by 3 bases, with 13 bases between. Here the CDR3 reads CASAKGTDTGELFF. The CDR3, as DNA: TGTGCCAGCGCCAAGGGTACCGACACCGGGGAGCTGTTTTTT.

There are a few counts of this clonotype. V and J are TRBV20-1 and TRBJ2-3; the D is unclear. Germline loops: CDR1 DFQATT, CDR2 SNEGSKA (reference sequence). The CDR3 consists of 13 residues. V gave up 6 bases and J gave up 2 bases, with 12 bases separating them. The CDR3 region is CSAPHSSTDTQYF. CDR3 DNA sequence: TGCAGTGCGCCTCACTCCTCCACAGATACGCAGTATTTT.